This T cell receptor (beta chain) was captured by sequencing in a study of CD8 T cells in ankylosing spondylitis. Overall study results and limits: Clones that were linked to disease were CD8+ and were relatively rare in peripheral blood.

Quantitative 5'-RACE with molecular barcodes produced the TCR beta libraries. TCRdb redid the calling of the 5' RACE reads with MiXCR, one entry per CDR3 protein. The sample has 350,000 or so distinct CDR3 sequences; 11% are singletons. J was trimmed by 4 bases and V by 0 bases; bases with no gene match: 5. The CDR3 extends over 15 amino acids. The V gene's germline CDR1 is SGHTS and CDR2 YDEGEE. In regard to this clonotype: The antigen is undetermined.

This chain uses TRBV5-8 with TRBJ2-7; 9 bases are shared with TRBD1. Source material: blood, either unsorted or a sorted T cell fraction (not recorded which). The clonotype comes from a female donor with ankylosing spondylitis or in good health (not recorded which). The CDR3 nucleotides are TGTGCCAGCAGCTTGGTAGGACAGGGGTATTACGAGCAGTACTTC. Translation gives CASSLVGQGYYEQYF.